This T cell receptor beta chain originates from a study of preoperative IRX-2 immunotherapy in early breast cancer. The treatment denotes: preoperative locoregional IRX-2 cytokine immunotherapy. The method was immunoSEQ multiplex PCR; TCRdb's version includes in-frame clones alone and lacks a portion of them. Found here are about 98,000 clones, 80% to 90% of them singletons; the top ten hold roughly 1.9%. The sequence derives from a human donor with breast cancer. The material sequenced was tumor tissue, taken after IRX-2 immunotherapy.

In DNA form, the CDR3 reads TGTGCCAGCAGCTTATGGCACACAGATACGCAGTATTTT. Translation gives CASSLWHTDTQYF. The J gene is TRBJ2-3, the V gene TRBV7-1; no firm D call. TRBV7-1 is recorded as an ORF, its role being uncertain. With 4 bases removed from V and 2 bases from J, the gap between germline ends came to 7 bases. This CDR3 is 13 amino acids long.